The 21 T cell receptor beta chains below all came from one sample that was sequenced in a study of T cells in localized non-small cell lung cancer. Repertoires were generated with immunoSEQ multiplex PCR, while TCRdb's copy carries only in-frame clones and drops some. The sample holds fewer than 100,000 clones; about 84% are singletons and the top ten take 8.5% to 10%. This sample comprised peripheral blood, obtained before any cancer treatment. The receptors derive from an older female donor with stage I lung adenocarcinoma.

The chain couples TRBV6-1 to TRBJ2-7; weak D call: TRBD2 (5 bases). CDR1 MNHNS and CDR2 SASEGT come from the germline V gene. Trimming stripped 5 bases from V and 0 bases from J, with 11 bases between. This CDR3 contains 14 residues. CDR3: CASSYSEDSYEQYF. The CDR3, as DNA: TGTGCCAGCAGTTATAGCGAGGACTCCTACGAGCAGTACTTC.

This clone was seen a few times. The V and J genes are TRBV29-1 and TRBJ2-5; 10 bases are shared with TRBD2. Per the germline V gene, CDR1 is SQVTM and CDR2 is ANQGSEA. The CDR3 sequence is 16 residues long. V lost 4 bases, J lost 4 bases, and 12 bases stayed unmatched. The CDR3 nucleotides read TGCAGCGTTGCGGGAGGGGCTAGCGGGAGTGCAGAGACCCAGTACTTC. Its translation is CSVAGGASGSAETQYF.

The chain combines TRBV9 with TRBJ2-5; D might be TRBD2 (5 bases). Trimming shortened V by 5 bases and J by 2 bases, and 25 bases separated the two germline ends. CDR1 and CDR2 from the germline V gene are SGDLS and YYNGEE. The CDR3 runs 18 residues. The DNA for the CDR3 is TGTGCCAGCAGGGTGCGTAGATCGGCGTATGAGGGTCAAGAGACCCAGTACTTC. Translated, it gives CASRVRRSAYEGQETQYF.

The chain has TRBV5-1 and TRBJ1-1, with 9 bases lining up with TRBD1. Looked up from germline, CDR1 is SGHRS and CDR2 is YFSETQ. This CDR3 spans 14 amino acids. The junction had 10 bases not matched to a gene; V was cut back by 5 bases and J by 8 bases. The CDR3 loop is CASRATGGSPEAFF. CDR3 DNA: TGCGCCAGCAGGGCTACAGGGGGCTCTCCCGAAGCTTTCTTT.

V usage is TRBV19 and J usage is TRBJ2-7; possibly TRBD2 for D (6 bases). Trimming took 7 bases from V and 6 from J, leaving 13 bases between them. The CDR3 spans 12 residues. Germline V gene sequence: CDR1 LNHDA, CDR2 SQIVND (reference sequence). The CDR3 here is CASMGSGREQYF. The CDR3 region has the DNA TGTGCCAGTATGGGTAGCGGTCGCGAGCAGTACTTC.

V is TRBV7-9 and J is TRBJ2-1, with D possibly matching TRBD1 (6 bases). This CDR3 has 15 amino acids. The germline V gene encodes CDR1 SEHNR and CDR2 FQNEAQ (reference sequence). The V end was cut by 4 bases, the J end by 7 bases, with 17 bases between. The CDR3 loop reads CASSSDIVRGNEQFF. CDR3 DNA sequence: TGTGCCAGCAGCTCCGACATCGTCAGGGGTAATGAGCAGTTCTTC. The complete variable domain, with remaining parts taken from reference TRBV7-9 and TRBJ2-1, reads DTGVSQNPRHKITKRGQNVTFRCDPISEHNRLYWYRQTLGQGPEFLTYFQNEAQLEKSRLLSDRFSAERPKGSFSTLEIQRTEQGDSAMYLCASSSDIVRGNEQFFGPGTRLTVL.

The chain couples TRBV6-5 to TRBJ1-4; TRBD1 might be the D (6 bases). The CDR3 spans 14 residues. Germline V gene data show CDR1 as MNHEY and CDR2 as SVGAGI. V was pared by 4 bases and J by 8 bases, with 14 bases between. The DNA of the CDR3 is TGTGCCAGCAGTTGGACAGAGGTATACGAAAAACTGTTTTTT. It is translated as CASSWTEVYEKLFF.

The chain uses TRBV19 and TRBJ1-4, with a possible D match to TRBD1 (6 bases). This CDR3 has 13 residues. The germline gives CDR1 LNHDA, CDR2 SQIVND (reference sequence). V lost 6 bases and J 8 bases, leaving 13 bases between the germline ends. The CDR3 DNA reads as TGTGCCAGTAGGACAGGACAAGGGGAAAAACTGTTTTTT. Protein: CASRTGQGEKLFF.

The rearrangement links TRBV6-1 to TRBJ2-5; D not certain. This CDR3 spans 11 amino acids. Trimming pared 6 bases from V and 5 bases from J, leaving 7 bases between. The germline CDR1 and CDR2 sequences are MNHNS and SASEGT. CDR3 sequence (DNA): TGTGCCAGCAGCCCTCAGGAGACCCAGTACTTC. It yields the protein CASSPQETQYF.

This clone occurred many times. The V call is TRBV30, the J call TRBJ1-5; D is unclear. The CDR3 loop spans 13 amino acids. Per the germline V gene, CDR1 is GTSNPN and CDR2 is SVGIG (reference sequence). Trimming pared 5 bases from V and 3 bases from J, leaving 11 bases between. The CDR3 reads CAWGSDNNQPQHF. CDR3 DNA: TGTGCCTGGGGGAGTGACAACAATCAGCCCCAGCATTTT.

V usage is TRBV10-3 and J usage is TRBJ2-2; tentatively, D is TRBD2 (5 bases). CDR3 length equals 14 residues. V lost 10 bases to trimming and J lost 8 bases, with 20 bases between them. Germline CDR1 and CDR2: ENHRY and SYGVKD. CDR3 sequence: CATVGEVPAGELFF. Here the CDR3 DNA reads TGTGCCACTGTCGGGGAAGTTCCGGCGGGGGAGCTGTTTTTT.

The V call is TRBV19, the J call TRBJ2-6; 11 bases are a match to TRBD2. The CDR3 spans 17 residues. CDR1 and CDR2 (germline): LNHDA, SQIVND (reference sequence). V lost 5 bases, J lost 4 bases, and 7 bases stayed unmatched. In DNA form, the CDR3 reads TGTGCCAGTAGTGTCTTAGCGGGAGGGTCGGGGGCCAACGTCCTGACTTTC. Its protein product is CASSVLAGGSGANVLTF.

The CDR3 DNA follows: TGTGCCAGCAGCTGGTCGGGAGTTTCTGAAGCTTTCTTT. Protein sequence: CASSWSGVSEAFF. The V call is TRBV11-3, the J call TRBJ1-1, with unresolved D. Germline CDR1 is SGHNT and CDR2 is YENEEA. The CDR3 contains 13 residues. Between the trimmed V and J ends, which lost 4 bases and 6 bases, there was a span of 12 bases.

This chain links TRBV7-2 with TRBJ2-4, with D uncertain. V lost 5 bases, J lost 9 bases, and 8 bases lay in between. Germline assignment: CDR1 SGHTA and CDR2 FQGNSA. CDR3 length: 11 residues. CDR3 protein: CASSLPPIQYF. The CDR3 coding sequence is TGTGCCAGCAGCCTACCTCCCATTCAGTACTTC. The whole variable domain, remainder taken from reference TRBV7-2 and TRBJ2-4, is GAGVSQSPSNKVTEKGKDVELRCDPISGHTALYWYRQSLGQGLEFLIYFQGNSAPDKSGLPSDRFSAERTGGSVSTLTIQRTQQEDSAVYLCASSLPPIQYFGAGTRLSVL.

This chain connects TRBV9 to TRBJ1-6, with 10 nucleotides matching TRBD1. The CDR3 is 16 amino acids. J gave up 12 bases and V 0 bases, and 9 bases lay outside the gene matches. Germline CDR1 reads SGDLS; CDR2 reads YYNGEE. In DNA form, the CDR3 reads TGTGCCAGCAGCGTAGGGGGGGGACAGGGGAGTGGACCCCTCCACTTT. Translated, it gives CASSVGGGQGSGPLHF.

This clone was detected only once. This sequence joins TRBV29-1 and TRBJ1-1; possibly TRBD1 for D (5 bases). CDR1 is SQVTM, CDR2 ANQGSEA, per germline. Between the trimmed V and J ends, which lost 0 bases and 6 bases, there was a span of 17 bases. This CDR3 is 15 amino acids long. As DNA, the CDR3 is TGCAGCGTTGAAGACCACGCTGGGGGGTTCTCTGAAGCTTTCTTT. Translation: CSVEDHAGGFSEAFF. Full variable domain (remainder filled in from reference TRBV29-1 and TRBJ1-1): SAVISQKPSRDICQRGTSLTIQCQVDSQVTMMFWYRQQPGQSLTLIATANQGSEATYESGFVIDKFPISRPNLTFSTLTVSNMSPEDSSIYLCSVEDHAGGFSEAFFGQGTRLTVV.

The rearrangement uses TRBV4-1 and TRBJ1-3; maybe TRBD1 (6 bases). With 4 bases removed from V and 0 bases from J, the gap between germline ends came to 10 bases. This CDR3 is 15 amino acids long. Germline values: CDR1 MGHRA, CDR2 YSYEKL. CDR3 DNA sequence: TGCGCCAGCAGCCGCATAGGGGGCTCTGGAAACACCATATATTTT. Protein sequence: CASSRIGGSGNTIYF.

The CDR3 nucleotides are TGTGCCAGCAGCGCCCAGGAGGGCTCCCCCACCGGGGAGCTGTTTTTT. Translation: CASSAQEGSPTGELFF. This chain connects TRBV5-4 to TRBJ2-2; possible D gene TRBD2, 6 bases. The CDR3 contains 16 residues. V lost 4 bases and J 4 bases, leaving 17 bases between the germline ends. Germline CDR1 is SGHNT and CDR2 is YYREEE (reference sequence).

This chain uses TRBV2 with TRBJ2-7; 7 bases are a match to TRBD1. The CDR3 loop spans 12 amino acids. V was pared by 10 bases and J by 3 bases, with 6 bases of the junction left unmatched. Germline V gene lookup returns CDR1 SNHLY and CDR2 FYNNEI. As DNA, the CDR3 is TGTGCCACCGGACAGGTCGGCTACGAGCAGTACTTC. Translating gives CATGQVGYEQYF.

V is TRBV15 and J is TRBJ1-2; D gene ambiguous. Germline CDR1 reads LNHNV; CDR2 reads YYDKDF (reference sequence). Trimming removed 1 base from V and 7 bases from J, with 13 bases in between. The CDR3 spans 14 residues. The CDR3 is CATSRADTGSGYTF. The CDR3 DNA reads as TGTGCCACCAGCAGAGCTGATACGGGGAGTGGCTACACCTTC. Using reference TRBV15 and TRBJ1-2 for the parts outside the CDR3, the full variable domain is DAMVIQNPRYQVTQFGKPVTLSCSQTLNHNVMYWYQQKSSQAPKLLFHYYDKDFNNEADTPDNFQSRRPNTSFCFLDIRSPGLGDTAMYLCATSRADTGSGYTFGSGTRLTVV.

This clone was recorded a few times. The chain carries TRBV16 and TRBJ2-7; 9 bases map to TRBD1. This CDR3 is 15 amino acids long. Trimming at V came to 0 bases and at J to 3 bases, leaving 3 bases not matched to a gene. Germline V gives CDR1 KGHSY, CDR2 FQNENV. The DNA of the CDR3 is TGTGCCAGCAGCCAATCGGGGACAGGGCACTACGAGCAGTACTTC. The encoded protein is CASSQSGTGHYEQYF.